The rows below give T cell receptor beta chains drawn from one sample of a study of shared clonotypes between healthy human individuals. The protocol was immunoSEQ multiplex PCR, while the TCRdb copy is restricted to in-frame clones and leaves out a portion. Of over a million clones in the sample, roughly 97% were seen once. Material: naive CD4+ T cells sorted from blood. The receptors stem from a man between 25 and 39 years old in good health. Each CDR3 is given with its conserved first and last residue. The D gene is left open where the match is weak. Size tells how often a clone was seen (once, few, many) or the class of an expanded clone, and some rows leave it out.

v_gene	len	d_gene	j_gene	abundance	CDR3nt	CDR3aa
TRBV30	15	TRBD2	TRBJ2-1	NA	TGTGCCTGCCGGGGGGGGCTAGGACGGTACAATGAGCAGTTCTTC	CACRGGLGRYNEQFF
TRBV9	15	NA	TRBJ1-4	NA	TGTGCCAGCAGCGTAGAAGTGTCAGGGAGTGAAAAACTGTTTTTT	CASSVEVSGSEKLFF
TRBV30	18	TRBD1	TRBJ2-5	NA	TGTGCCTGGAGTGTAACGGACCGATGGGGCAGGGGGCAGGAGACCCAGTACTTC	CAWSVTDRWGRGQETQYF
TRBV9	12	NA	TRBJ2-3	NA	TGTGCCAGCAGCGAACAGGGAGATACGCAGTATTTT	CASSEQGDTQYF
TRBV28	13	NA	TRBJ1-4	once	TGTGCCAGCAGTTCGCCGGATTATGAAAAACTGTTTTTT	CASSSPDYEKLFF
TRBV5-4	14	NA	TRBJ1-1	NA	TGTGCCAGCAGCCTCGGTGGGGTGGGCACTGAAGCTTTCTTT	CASSLGGVGTEAFF
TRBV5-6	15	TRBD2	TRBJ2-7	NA	TGTGCCAGCAGCCCCAGGACTAGCGGGAGGTACGAGCAGTACTTC	CASSPRTSGRYEQYF
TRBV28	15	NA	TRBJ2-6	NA	TGTGCCAGCAGCACAGGGCTATCAGGGGCCAACGTCCTGACTTTC	CASSTGLSGANVLTF
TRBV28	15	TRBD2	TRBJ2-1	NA	TGTGCCAGCAATGACGGGACTAGCGGCTACAATGAGCAGTTCTTC	CASNDGTSGYNEQFF
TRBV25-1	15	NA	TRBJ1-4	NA	TGTGCCAGCAGTGATAGTGGGGGCGCAGGCGGAAAACTGTTTTTT	CASSDSGGAGGKLFF
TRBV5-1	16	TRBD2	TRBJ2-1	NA	TGCGCCAGCAGCTTGCTGGGACTAGCGGGAGGTAATGAGCAGTTCTTC	CASSLLGLAGGNEQFF
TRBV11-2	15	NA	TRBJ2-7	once	TGTGCCAGCAGCTCGACGGGGACTTCCTCCTACGAGCAGTACTTC	CASSSTGTSSYEQYF
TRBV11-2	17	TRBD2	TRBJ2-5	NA	TGTGCCAGCAGCTTAGCACTAGCGGGAGGACCTCAAGAGACCCAGTACTTC	CASSLALAGGPQETQYF
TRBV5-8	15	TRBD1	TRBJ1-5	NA	TGTGCCAGCAGCCGCGTAGACAGGGGAGCTCAGCCCCAGCATTTT	CASSRVDRGAQPQHF
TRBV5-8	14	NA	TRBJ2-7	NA	TGTGCCAGCAGCCCCACGGGAAGGGCCTACGAGCAGTACTTC	CASSPTGRAYEQYF
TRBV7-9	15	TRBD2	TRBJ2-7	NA	TGTGCCAGCAGCCCGCGAAACTGGCGGGAGGACGAGCAGTACTTC	CASSPRNWREDEQYF
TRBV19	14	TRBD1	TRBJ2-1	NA	TGTGCCAGTAGTAGGACGACAGGGGGCAGTGAGCAGTTCTTC	CASSRTTGGSEQFF